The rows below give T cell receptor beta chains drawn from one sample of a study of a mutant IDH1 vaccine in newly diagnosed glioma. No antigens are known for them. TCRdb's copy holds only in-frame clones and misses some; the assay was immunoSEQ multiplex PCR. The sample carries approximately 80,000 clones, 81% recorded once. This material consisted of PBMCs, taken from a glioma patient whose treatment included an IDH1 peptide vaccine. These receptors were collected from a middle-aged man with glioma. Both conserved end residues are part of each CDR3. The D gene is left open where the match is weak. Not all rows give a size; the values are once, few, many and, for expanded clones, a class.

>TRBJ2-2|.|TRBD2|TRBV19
TGTGCCAGTAAGAGCGGGGGGGTCACCGGGGAGCTGTTTTTT
CASKSGGVTGELFF
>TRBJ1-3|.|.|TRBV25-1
TGTGCCAGCAGTGAATTGTGGTACTCCGGAAACACCATATATTTT
CASSELWYSGNTIYF
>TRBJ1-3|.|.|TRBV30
TGTGCCTGGGACAGGAGGATTGGAAACACCATATATTTT
CAWDRRIGNTIYF
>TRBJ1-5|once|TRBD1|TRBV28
TGTGCCAGCAGGGGAGGACAGGCGGGTCAGCCCCAGCATTTT
CASRGGQAGQPQHF
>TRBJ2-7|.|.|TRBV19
TGTGCCAGTAGTATTCGGGTCGGGACCTACGAGCAGTACTTC
CASSIRVGTYEQYF
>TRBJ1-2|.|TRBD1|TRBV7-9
TGTGCCAGCAGCTCGATCGACAGGGGATATGGCTACACCTTC
CASSSIDRGYGYTF
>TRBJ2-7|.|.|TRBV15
TGTGCCACCAGCAGAGATGAGGGGAGGCAGTACTTC
CATSRDEGRQYF
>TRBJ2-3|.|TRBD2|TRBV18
TGTGCCAGCTCACCTGGGACTAGCGGAAGCACAGATACGCAGTATTTT
CASSPGTSGSTDTQYF
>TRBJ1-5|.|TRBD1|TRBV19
TGTGCCAGTAGCAAATGGGGACAGAATAGCAATCAGCCCCAGCATTTT
CASSKWGQNSNQPQHF
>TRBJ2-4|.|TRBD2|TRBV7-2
TGTGCCAGCAGCTTAGTGGGAACTAGCGGGTTAGCCAAAAACATTCAGTACTTC
CASSLVGTSGLAKNIQYF
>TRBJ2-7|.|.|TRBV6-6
TGTGCCAGCAGTTACTCCTCCTACGAGCAGTACTTC
CASSYSSYEQYF
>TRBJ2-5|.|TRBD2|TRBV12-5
TGTGCTAGTGGTTTTGTTACTAGCGGGAGGGGAGAGACCCAGTACTTC
CASGFVTSGRGETQYF
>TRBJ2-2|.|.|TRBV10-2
TGCGCCAGCAGCGGTCAGGGCGCGAACACCGGGGAGCTGTTTTTT
CASSGQGANTGELFF
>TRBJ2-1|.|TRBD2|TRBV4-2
TGTGCCAGCAGCCAAGATACTAGCGGGGGGGCAAATGAGCAGTTCTTC
CASSQDTSGGANEQFF
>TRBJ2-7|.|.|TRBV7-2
TGTGCCAGCAGCTTATTTTACGAGCAGTACTTC
CASSLFYEQYF
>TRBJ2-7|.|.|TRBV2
TGTGCCAGCAGGAGAAACGGAGGGGAACTCTACGAGCAGTACTTC
CASRRNGGELYEQYF
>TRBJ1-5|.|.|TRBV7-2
TGTGCCAGCAGCTTATGGGGGGGTGGGGACCAGCCCCAGCATTTT
CASSLWGGGDQPQHF
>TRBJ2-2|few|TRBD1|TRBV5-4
TGTGCCAGCAGCCCGGGACAGGGGAACACCGGGGAGCTGTTTTTT
CASSPGQGNTGELFF
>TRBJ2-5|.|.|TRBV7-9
TGTGCCAGCAGGTTGGGTGGGGAGACCCAGTACTTC
CASRLGGETQYF
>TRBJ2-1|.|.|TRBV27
TGTGCCAGCAGTTTGAGGGCTTCCTACAATGAGCAGTTCTTC
CASSLRASYNEQFF
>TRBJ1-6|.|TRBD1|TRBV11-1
TGTGCCAGCAGCCCAGGGGGTAATTCACCCCTCCACTTT
CASSPGGNSPLHF
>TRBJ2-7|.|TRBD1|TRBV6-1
TGTGCCAGCAGGCTATGGGACAGCTCCGAGCAGTACTTC
CASRLWDSSEQYF
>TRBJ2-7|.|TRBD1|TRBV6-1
TGTGCCAGCAGTGCGGGACAGGCCACCTACGAGCAGTACTTC
CASSAGQATYEQYF
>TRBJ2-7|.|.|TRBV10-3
TGTGCCATCAGGGGAGTGGCCAGCTCCTACGAGCAGTACTTC
CAIRGVASSYEQYF
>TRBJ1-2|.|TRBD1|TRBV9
TGTGCCAGCAGCGCACCCGACAGGGGGCATCGTGGCTACACCTTC
CASSAPDRGHRGYTF
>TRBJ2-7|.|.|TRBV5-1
TGCGCCAGCAGCTTGAAGACAGGCCGGGCCAATTACGGCGAGCAGTACTTC
CASSLKTGRANYGEQYF
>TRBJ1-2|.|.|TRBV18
TGTGCCAGCTCACCCTTGGGTGACTATGGCTACACCTTC
CASSPLGDYGYTF
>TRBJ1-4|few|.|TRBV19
TGTGCCAGTAGTATGGGGCGCAGAAATGAAAAACTGTTTTTT
CASSMGRRNEKLFF
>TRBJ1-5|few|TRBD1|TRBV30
TGTGCCTGGGCGGGGACAGGTAATCAGCCCCAGCATTTT
CAWAGTGNQPQHF
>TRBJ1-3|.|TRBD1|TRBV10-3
TGTGCCATCAGGCCGGGACAGGGGGCTTCTGGAAACACCATATATTTT
CAIRPGQGASGNTIYF
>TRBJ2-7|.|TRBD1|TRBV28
TGTGCCAGCAGTGTACAGGGGGACGACTACGAGCAGTACTTC
CASSVQGDDYEQYF
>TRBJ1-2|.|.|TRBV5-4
TGTGCCAGCAGCTTGGCTGGCAGGGTTCACTATGGCTACACCTTC
CASSLAGRVHYGYTF
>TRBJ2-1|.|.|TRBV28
TGTGCCAGCAGTTTATGGACCGACAGGGAGCAGTTCTTC
CASSLWTDREQFF
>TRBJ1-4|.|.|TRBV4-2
TGTGCCAGCAGCCTTCCCCAGGGCCGGTTTCCCGATGAAAAACTGTTTTTT
CASSLPQGRFPDEKLFF
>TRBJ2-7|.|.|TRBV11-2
TGTGCCAGCAGCATAGGGGACGAGCAGTACTTC
CASSIGDEQYF
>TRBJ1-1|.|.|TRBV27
TGTGCCAGCAGTTTAGGCAGAAGGTTAAACACTGAAGCTTTCTTT
CASSLGRRLNTEAFF
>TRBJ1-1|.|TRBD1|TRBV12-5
TGTGCTAGTGGGACAGGGCCGAACACTGAAGCTTTCTTT
CASGTGPNTEAFF
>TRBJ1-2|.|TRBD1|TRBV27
TGTGCCAGCAGTCCGACAGGGATCAACTATGGCTACACCTTC
CASSPTGINYGYTF
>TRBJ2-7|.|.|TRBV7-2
TGTGCCAGCAGCTTAGTAGCAGGGAGCTCCTACGAGCAGTACTTC
CASSLVAGSSYEQYF
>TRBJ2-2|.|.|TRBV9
TGTGCCAGCAGCAAAGGGAGGGGGCCGAACACCGGGGAGCTGTTTTTT
CASSKGRGPNTGELFF
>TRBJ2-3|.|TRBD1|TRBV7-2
TGTGCCAGCAGCTTAGCAGCGACGGACAGGGGGACAGATACGCAGTATTTT
CASSLAATDRGTDTQYF
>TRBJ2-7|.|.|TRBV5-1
TGCGCCAGCAGCTTTCAGGGACCCCTCTACGAGCAGTACTTC
CASSFQGPLYEQYF
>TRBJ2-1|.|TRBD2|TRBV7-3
TGTGCCAGCAGCCGGATCGGACTAGCGAGCGATGAGCAGTTCTTC
CASSRIGLASDEQFF
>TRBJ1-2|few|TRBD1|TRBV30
TGTGCCTGGACCTTCAAACCGGGACAGGGAGATGGCTACACCTTC
CAWTFKPGQGDGYTF
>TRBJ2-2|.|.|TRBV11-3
TGTGCCAGCAGCTTAGTTCGCACCGGGGAGCTGTTTTTT
CASSLVRTGELFF
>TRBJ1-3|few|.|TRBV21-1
TGTGCCAGCAGCAAACCGACCAGGGTTAGAAACACCATATATTTT
CASSKPTRVRNTIYF
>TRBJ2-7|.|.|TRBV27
TGTGCCAGCAGTTTATCCCATCCGGGTCTTTCCTACGAGCAGTACTTC
CASSLSHPGLSYEQYF
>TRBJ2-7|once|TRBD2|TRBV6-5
TGTGCCAGCAGTTTCCGGACTAGCGGGTTCTCCTACGAGCAGTACTTC
CASSFRTSGFSYEQYF
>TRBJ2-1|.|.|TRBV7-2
TGTGCCAGCAGCTTAGCCCACAGGGGGGGAAGGGATGAGCAGTTCTTC
CASSLAHRGGRDEQFF
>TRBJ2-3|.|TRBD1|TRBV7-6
TGTGCCAGCAGCCCAGGGACAGGGGTCCCAGATACGCAGTATTTT
CASSPGTGVPDTQYF
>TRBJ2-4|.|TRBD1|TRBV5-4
TGTGCCAGCAGCGGGGACAGGGGGGACATTCAGTACTTC
CASSGDRGDIQYF